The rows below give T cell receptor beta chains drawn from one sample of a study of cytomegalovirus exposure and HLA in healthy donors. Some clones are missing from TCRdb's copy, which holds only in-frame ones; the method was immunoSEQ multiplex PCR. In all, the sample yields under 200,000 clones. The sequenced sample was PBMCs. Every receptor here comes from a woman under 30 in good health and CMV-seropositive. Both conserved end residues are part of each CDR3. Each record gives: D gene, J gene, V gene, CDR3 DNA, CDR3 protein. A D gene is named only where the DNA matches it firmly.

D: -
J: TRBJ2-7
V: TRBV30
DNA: TGTGCCTGGAGCCCTCTCTCTCGCGACGAGCAGTACTTC
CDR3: CAWSPLSRDEQYF

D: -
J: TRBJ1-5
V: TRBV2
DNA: TGTGCCAGCAGTGTTATTTTGGGGGGTCAGCCCCAGCATTTT
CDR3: CASSVILGGQPQHF

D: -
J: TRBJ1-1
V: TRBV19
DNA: TGTGCCAGTAGTATAGACAGGGGTGGTACTGAAGCTTTCTTT
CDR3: CASSIDRGGTEAFF

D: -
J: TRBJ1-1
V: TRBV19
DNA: TGTGCCAGTAGTATAAGCTTTTCCTCTGAAGCTTTCTTT
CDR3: CASSISFSSEAFF

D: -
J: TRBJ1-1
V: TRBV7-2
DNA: TGTGCCAGCAGCTTAGTAGCGTATCCACTGCGGGCTTTCTTT
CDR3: CASSLVAYPLRAFF

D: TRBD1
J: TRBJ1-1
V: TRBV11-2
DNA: TGTGCCAGCAGCTTAGGCCCACAGGGGATATACACTGAAGCTTTCTTT
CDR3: CASSLGPQGIYTEAFF

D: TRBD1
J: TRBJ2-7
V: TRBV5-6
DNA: TGTGCCAGCAGCTTCGGGACAGGGGTGTACGAGCAGTACTTC
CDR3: CASSFGTGVYEQYF

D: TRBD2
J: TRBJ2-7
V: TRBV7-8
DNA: TGTGTCAGCAGCTTCAGTAGCGGGGGAACCTACGAGCAGTACTTC
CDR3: CVSSFSSGGTYEQYF

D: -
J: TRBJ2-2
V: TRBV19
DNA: TGTGCCAGTAGTAACACCGGGACACCGAAAACCGGGGAGCTGTTTTTT
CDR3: CASSNTGTPKTGELFF

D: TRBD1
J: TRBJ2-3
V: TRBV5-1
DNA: TGCGCCAGCAGCTTTGTGGGGACAGGCACAGATACGCAGTATTTT
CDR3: CASSFVGTGTDTQYF

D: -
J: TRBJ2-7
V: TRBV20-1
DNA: TGCAGTGCACGCAGCTCCTACGAGCAGTACTTC
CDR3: CSARSSYEQYF

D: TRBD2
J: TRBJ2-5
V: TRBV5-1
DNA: TGCGCCAGCAGCTTGGTTTCGGGGGGGAGACAGACCCAGTACTTC
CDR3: CASSLVSGGRQTQYF

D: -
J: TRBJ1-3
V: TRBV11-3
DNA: TGTGCCAGCAGCTTAGTGCAGGGGCTTGGAAACACCATATATTTT
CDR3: CASSLVQGLGNTIYF

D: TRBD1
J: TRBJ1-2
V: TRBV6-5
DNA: TGTGCCAGCAGTACCGGACAGGGATCTATTCGTGGCTACACCTTC
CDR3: CASSTGQGSIRGYTF

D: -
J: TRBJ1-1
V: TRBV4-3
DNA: TGCGCCAGCAGCCAAGTAACAGTGAACACTGAAGCTTTCTTT
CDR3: CASSQVTVNTEAFF

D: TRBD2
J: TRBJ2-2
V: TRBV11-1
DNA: TGTGCCAGCAGCTCGACATCCGGGGGGGCCGGGGAGCTGTTTTTT
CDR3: CASSSTSGGAGELFF

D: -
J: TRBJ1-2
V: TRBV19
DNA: TGTGCCAGTGGAGGGAACAGGACCGCCAACTATGGCTACACCTTC
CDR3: CASGGNRTANYGYTF

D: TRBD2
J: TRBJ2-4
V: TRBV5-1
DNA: TGCGCCAGCAGCTTGGCGACTAGCGGGGCCTTGAAAAACATTCAGTACTTC
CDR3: CASSLATSGALKNIQYF

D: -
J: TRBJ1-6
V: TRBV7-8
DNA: TGTGCCAGCAGCTTAGAGGGGCAGGGCTATAATTCACCCCTCCACTTT
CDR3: CASSLEGQGYNSPLHF

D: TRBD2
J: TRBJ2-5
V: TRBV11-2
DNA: TGTGCCAGCAGCTCTCAACTAGCGGGGGGGCCGGGGCAGTACTTC
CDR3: CASSSQLAGGPGQYF

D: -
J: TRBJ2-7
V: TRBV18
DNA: TGTGCCAGCTCACCACCAACTTACTACGAGCAGTACTTC
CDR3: CASSPPTYYEQYF

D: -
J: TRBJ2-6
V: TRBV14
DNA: TGTGCCAGCAGCCAAAGATTGCGACAGAACTCTGGGGCCAACGTCCTGACTTTC
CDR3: CASSQRLRQNSGANVLTF

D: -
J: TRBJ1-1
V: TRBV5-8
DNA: TGTGCCAGCAGCTTGCGTGCAGGGGCTACCACTGAAGCTTTCTTT
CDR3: CASSLRAGATTEAFF

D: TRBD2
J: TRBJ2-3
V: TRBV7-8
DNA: TGTGCCAGCAGCTTAGAGCGGGGCTACACAGATACGCAGTATTTT
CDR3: CASSLERGYTDTQYF

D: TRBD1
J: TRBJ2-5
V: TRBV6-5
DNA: TGTGCCAGCAGTCTGGACAGGCAAGAGACCCAGTACTTC
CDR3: CASSLDRQETQYF

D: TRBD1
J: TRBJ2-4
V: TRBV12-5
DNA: TGTGCTAGTGGCACGACAGGGCTGACCAAAAACATTCAGTACTTC
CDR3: CASGTTGLTKNIQYF

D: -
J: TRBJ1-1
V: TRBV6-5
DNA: TGTGCCAGCAGTTACTCGACGGCGGCCACTGAAGCTTTCTTT
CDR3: CASSYSTAATEAFF